Listed here is a single T cell receptor beta chain. TCRbeta libraries were built with three rounds of nested PCR, modified from ARM-PCR. TCRdb independently ran MiXCR on the multiplex PCR reads; one entry per CDR3 protein. The sample holds approximately 100,000 distinct CDR3 sequences, around three fifths seen once. This entry belongs to a study of tumor and adjacent non-tumor tissue in lung cancer. Overall study context: Some 4.2 million productive TCRbeta reads were obtained per sample on average.

RNA was extracted from bulk tissue without any cell sorting. The normal lung tissue was taken more than 3 cm from the tumor edge. The receptor was isolated from a man aged 25 to 40 with non-small cell lung cancer. Specimen: distant non-tumor lung tissue.

The CDR3 nucleotides are TGTGCCAGCAGGGGGGATGGGGTTAGGGACTACGAGCAGTACTTC. This translates into CASRGDGVRDYEQYF. The V gene is TRBV6-5, the J gene TRBJ2-7; D may match TRBD1 or TRBD2 (5 bases each). Trimming cost V 6 bases and J 3 bases, with 18 bases left between them. Germline V gives CDR1 MNHEY, CDR2 SVGAGI. The CDR3 contains 15 residues.